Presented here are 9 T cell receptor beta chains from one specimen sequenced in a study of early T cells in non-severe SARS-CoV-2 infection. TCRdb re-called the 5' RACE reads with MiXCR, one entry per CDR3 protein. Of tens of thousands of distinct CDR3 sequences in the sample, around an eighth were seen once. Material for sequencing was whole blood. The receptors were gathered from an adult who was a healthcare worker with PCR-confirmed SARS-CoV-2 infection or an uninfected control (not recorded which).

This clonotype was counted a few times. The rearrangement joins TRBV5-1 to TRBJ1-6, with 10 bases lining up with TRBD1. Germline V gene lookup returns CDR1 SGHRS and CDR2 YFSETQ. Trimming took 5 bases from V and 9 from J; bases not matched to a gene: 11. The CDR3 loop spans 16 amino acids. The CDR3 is CASSEPTGTGVSPLHF. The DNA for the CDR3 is TGCGCCAGCAGTGAACCCACCGGGACAGGGGTTTCACCCCTCCACTTT.

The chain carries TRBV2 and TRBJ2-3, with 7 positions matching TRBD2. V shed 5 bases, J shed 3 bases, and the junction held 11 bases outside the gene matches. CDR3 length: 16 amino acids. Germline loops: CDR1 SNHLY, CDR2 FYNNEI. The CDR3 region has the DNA TGTGCCAGCAGTTCCTCCGGACTAGGAGCGACAGATACGCAGTATTTT. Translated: CASSSSGLGATDTQYF.

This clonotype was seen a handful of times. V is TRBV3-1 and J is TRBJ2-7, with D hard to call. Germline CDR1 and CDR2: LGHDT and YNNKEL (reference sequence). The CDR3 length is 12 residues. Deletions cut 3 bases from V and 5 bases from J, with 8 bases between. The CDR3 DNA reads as TGTGCCAGCAGCCAGGTGGAAGACGAGCAGTACTTC. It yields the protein CASSQVEDEQYF.

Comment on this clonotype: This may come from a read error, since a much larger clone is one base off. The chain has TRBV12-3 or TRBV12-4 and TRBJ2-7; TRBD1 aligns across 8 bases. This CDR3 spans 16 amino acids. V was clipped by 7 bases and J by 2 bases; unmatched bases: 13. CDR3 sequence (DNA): TGTGCCAGCACCCCGAAGATGGAACAGGGGGCCTACGAGCAGTACTTC. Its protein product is CASTPKMEQGAYEQYF.

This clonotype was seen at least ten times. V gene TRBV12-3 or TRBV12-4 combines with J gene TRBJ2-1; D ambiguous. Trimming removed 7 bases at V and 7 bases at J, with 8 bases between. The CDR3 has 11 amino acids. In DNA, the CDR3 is TGTGCCAGCAACCTTAGGAATGAGCAGTTCTTC. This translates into CASNLRNEQFF.

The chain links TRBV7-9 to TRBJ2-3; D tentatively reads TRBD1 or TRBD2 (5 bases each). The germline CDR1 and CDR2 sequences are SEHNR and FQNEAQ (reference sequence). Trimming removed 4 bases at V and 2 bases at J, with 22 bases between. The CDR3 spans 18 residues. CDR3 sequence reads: CASSSNRDGLYHTDTQYF. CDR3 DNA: TGTGCCAGCAGCTCCAACCGGGACGGACTTTACCACACAGATACGCAGTATTTT.

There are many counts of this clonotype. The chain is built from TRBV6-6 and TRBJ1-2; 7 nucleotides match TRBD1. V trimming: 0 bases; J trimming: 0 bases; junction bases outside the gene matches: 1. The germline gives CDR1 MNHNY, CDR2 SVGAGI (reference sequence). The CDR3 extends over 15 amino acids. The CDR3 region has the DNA TGTGCCAGCAGTTACTCCGACAGGGCTAACTATGGCTACACCTTC. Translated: CASSYSDRANYGYTF.

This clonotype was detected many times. The CDR3 DNA sequence: TGTGCCAGCAGCTCAGGGGGGGTGGCGCCTGAAGCTTTCTTT. Translating it yields CASSSGGVAPEAFF. This chain links TRBV7-8 with TRBJ1-1, with 7 bases that match TRBD1. The CDR3 covers 14 residues. V was pared by 4 bases and J by 6 bases, with 8 bases of the junction left unmatched. Germline-derived CDR1 and CDR2 are SGHVS and FQNEAQ.

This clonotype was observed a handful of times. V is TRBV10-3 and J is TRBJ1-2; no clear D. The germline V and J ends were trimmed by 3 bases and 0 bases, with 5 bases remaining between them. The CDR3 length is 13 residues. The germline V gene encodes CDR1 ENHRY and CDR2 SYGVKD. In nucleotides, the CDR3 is TGTGCCATCAGTGATTCCGCTAACTATGGCTACACCTTC. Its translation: CAISDSANYGYTF.